Below are 19 T cell receptor beta chains sequenced from a single sample in a study of early T cells in non-severe SARS-CoV-2 infection. TCRdb passed the 5' RACE reads through MiXCR, listing each CDR3 protein once. The sample yields about 55,000 distinct CDR3 sequences, approximately 6.3% seen once. Sequencing used whole blood, obtained at baseline. The origin of the receptors is an adult who was a healthcare worker with PCR-confirmed SARS-CoV-2 infection or an uninfected control (not recorded which).

This clonotype has ten or more counts. The CDR3, as DNA: TGTGCCAGTAGTACTTACTATTCGGGGGGCGGCAATCAGCCCCAGCATTTT. It translates to CASSTYYSGGGNQPQHF. This chain joins TRBV19 and TRBJ1-5; tentative D call: TRBD1 (6 bases). V was cut by 4 bases and J by 2 bases, with 18 bases left in between. Per the germline V gene, CDR1 is LNHDA and CDR2 is SQIVND (reference sequence). The CDR3 has 17 amino acids. Looking up the rest from reference TRBV19 and TRBJ1-5 gives the full variable domain: DGGITQSPKYLFRKEGQNVTLSCEQNLNHDAMYWYRQDPGQGLRLIYYSQIVNDFQKGDIAEGYSVSREKKESFPLTVTSAQKNPTAFYLCASSTYYSGGGNQPQHFGDGTRLSIL.

This clonotype turned up a few times. CDR3 amino acids: CASTWRRTISGNTIYF. In nucleotides, the CDR3 is TGTGCCAGCACCTGGCGGAGGACTATCTCTGGAAACACCATATATTTT. This chain links TRBV7-9 with TRBJ1-3; D unresolved. The CDR3 length is 16 residues. Germline CDR1 SEHNR, CDR2 FQNEAQ (reference sequence). Between the trimmed V and J ends, which lost 7 bases and 0 bases, there was a span of 16 bases.

This clonotype has at least ten counts. This rearrangement joins TRBV5-1 to TRBJ2-7; D gene uncertain. CDR1 and CDR2 (germline): SGHRS, YFSETQ. V was shortened by 2 bases and J by 5 bases, with 8 bases between the two germline ends. The CDR3 has 12 amino acids. The CDR3 sequence is CASSFDGHEQYF. CDR3 DNA: TGCGCCAGCAGCTTCGACGGCCACGAGCAGTACTTC.

This clonotype has a handful of counts. This rearrangement joins TRBV18 to TRBJ2-3; D unclear. The CDR3 loop spans 15 amino acids. Germline V gene lookup returns CDR1 KGHSH and CDR2 LQKENI. Between the trimmed V and J ends, which lost 0 bases and 1 base, there was a span of 8 bases. CDR3 in DNA: TGTGCCAGCTCACCACCGGGGTACGGCACAGATACGCAGTATTTT. Its translation: CASSPPGYGTDTQYF. The entire variable domain, with the rest obtained from reference TRBV18 and TRBJ2-3, is as follows: NAGVMQNPRHLVRRRGQEARLRCSPMKGHSHVYWYRQLPEEGLKFMVYLQKENIIDESGMPKERFSAEFPKEGPSILRIQQVVRGDSAAYFCASSPPGYGTDTQYFGPGTRLTVL.

At least ten counts were recorded for this clonotype. V usage is TRBV4-3 and J usage is TRBJ2-1, with 14 bases aligning to TRBD2. The CDR3 contains 16 residues. V lost 1 base, J lost 7 bases, and 3 bases stayed unmatched. The germline CDR1 and CDR2 sequences are LGHNA and YSLEER. CDR3 in DNA: TGCGCCAGCAGCCAAGGACTAGCGGGGGGGTTTAATGAGCAGTTCTTC. It translates to CASSQGLAGGFNEQFF.

This clonotype was seen at least ten times. The J gene is TRBJ1-2, the V gene TRBV4-2; D not resolved. The V and J ends lost 0 bases and 4 bases respectively, with 9 bases between them. Germline V gene sequence: CDR1 LGHNA, CDR2 YNFKEQ. The CDR3 runs to 14 residues. For the CDR3, the DNA is TGTGCCAGCAGCCAAGAGAACGGATTCTATGGCTACACCTTC. Its translation: CASSQENGFYGYTF.

This clonotype has a count of ten or more. The genes are TRBV28 and TRBJ1-2; 7 bases are a match to TRBD1. The CDR3 totals 16 residues. Germline CDR1 and CDR2: MDHEN and SYDVKM. Trimming took 7 bases from V and 3 from J; bases not matched to a gene: 14. CDR3 in amino acids: CASNPAGDSGDYGYTF. DNA of the CDR3: TGTGCCAGCAATCCGGCTGGGGACAGCGGAGACTATGGCTACACCTTC.

This clonotype was counted a few times. The chain has TRBV7-2 and TRBJ2-7; no definite D call. The CDR3 is 15 residues long. Germline CDR1 SGHTA, CDR2 FQGNSA. Trimming removed 3 bases at V and 3 bases at J, with 15 bases between. The CDR3 nucleotides are TGTGCCAGCAGCTTTAGTGGGCTAGAGAACTACGAGCAGTACTTC. The encoded protein is CASSFSGLENYEQYF. Using reference TRBV7-2 and TRBJ2-7 for the parts outside the CDR3, the full variable domain is GAGVSQSPSNKVTEKGKDVELRCDPISGHTALYWYRQSLGQGLEFLIYFQGNSAPDKSGLPSDRFSAERTGGSVSTLTIQRTQQEDSAVYLCASSFSGLENYEQYFGPGTRLTVT.

Ten or more counts support this clonotype. The genes are TRBV7-9 and TRBJ1-1, with a tentative D call TRBD1 (6 bases). The CDR3 loop spans 13 amino acids. The V end was cut by 7 bases, the J end by 5 bases, with 14 bases between. In germline, CDR1 is SEHNR, CDR2 FQNEAQ (reference sequence). CDR3 sequence reads: CASNWGAGTEAFF. DNA of the CDR3: TGTGCCAGCAACTGGGGGGCAGGTACTGAAGCTTTCTTT.

This clonotype was picked up a small number of times. The V gene is TRBV19, the J gene TRBJ2-4, with TRBD1 as a possible D gene (5 bases). The CDR3 runs to 15 residues. Germline CDR1 is LNHDA and CDR2 is SQIVND (reference sequence). Trimming stripped 2 bases from V and 1 base from J, with 9 bases between. For the CDR3, the DNA is TGTGCCAGTAGTATACAGGGCACGGCCAAAAACATTCAGTACTTC. Translation: CASSIQGTAKNIQYF.

This clonotype was counted at least ten times. This chain joins TRBV20-1 and TRBJ2-7, with D possibly TRBD2 on 6 matching bases. Trimming took 6 bases from V and 1 from J, leaving 16 bases between them. This CDR3 has 14 residues. The germline gives CDR1 DFQATT, CDR2 SNEGSKA (reference sequence). The CDR3 coding sequence is TGCAGTGCCCGGTTGGGACTCCCTTCCTACGAGCAGTACTTC. As protein: CSARLGLPSYEQYF.

The sample holds a few counts of this clonotype. This sequence joins TRBV5-1 and TRBJ1-5; D gene unclear. V was pared by 2 bases and J by 0 bases, with 15 bases between. The CDR3 is 17 amino acids. CDR1 SGHRS and CDR2 YFSETQ come from the germline V gene. The CDR3: CASSFFRNSNSNQPQHF. CDR3 bases: TGCGCCAGCAGCTTTTTTAGGAATTCTAATAGCAATCAGCCCCAGCATTTT.

V usage is TRBV23-1 and J usage is TRBJ1-6; the match to TRBD1 covers 9 bases. TRBV23-1 qualifies as an ORF whose function is uncertain. V dropped 1 base and J dropped 9; count of bases not matched to a gene: 16. The CDR3 contains 19 residues. The CDR3 sequence: CASSQFSSGQGRLGSPLHF. DNA of the CDR3: TGCGCCAGCAGTCAATTCAGTTCCGGACAGGGGCGTTTAGGTTCACCCCTCCACTTT.

Ten or more counts support this clonotype. This CDR3 reads CASSQVGDRVSPNQPQHF. CDR3 coding DNA: TGTGCCAGCAGCCAAGTTGGGGACAGGGTTTCTCCCAATCAGCCCCAGCATTTT. The chain links TRBV4-2 to TRBJ1-5, with 9 positions matching TRBD1. Germline CDR1 and CDR2: LGHNA and YNFKEQ. The CDR3 has 18 residues. J lost 3 bases, V lost 1 base, and 10 bases had no gene match.

This clonotype was observed a handful of times. J is TRBJ1-3 and V is TRBV29-1, with D maybe TRBD1 (5 bases). CDR3 length: 14 amino acids. The germline V gene has CDR1 SQVTM and CDR2 ANQGSEA. The V end was cut by 1 base, the J end by 2 bases, with 9 bases between. The CDR3 bases are TGCAGCGTTGAAGTAGGGGTTACTGGAAACACCATATATTTT. This codes for CSVEVGVTGNTIYF.

This clonotype was seen repeatedly, ten times or more. V gene TRBV20-1 combines with J gene TRBJ2-1; the D gene is possibly TRBD2 (5 bases). The CDR3 is 14 amino acids. The germline V gene has CDR1 DFQATT and CDR2 SNEGSKA (reference sequence). The germline V and J ends were trimmed by 4 bases and 3 bases, with 13 bases remaining between them. The CDR3: CSAIGSGDYNEQFF. In nucleotides, the CDR3 is TGCAGTGCTATTGGCAGCGGAGACTACAATGAGCAGTTCTTC.

A few counts support this clonotype. The gene calls are TRBV11-2 and TRBJ1-1; 8 bases are shared with TRBD1. Germline V lookup: CDR1 SGHAT, CDR2 FQNNGV. CDR3 length equals 16 residues. Germline trimming cut 5 bases from V and 4 bases from J; bases unmatched to any gene: 12. The CDR3 DNA follows: TGTGCCAGCAGCGCCACGACAGGGGCCTGGAGCACTGAAGCTTTCTTT. Amino acids: CASSATTGAWSTEAFF.

There are many counts of this clonotype. The CDR3 loop is CASSPGLVGSYEQYF. The CDR3 region has the DNA TGTGCCAGCAGCCCGGGCTTGGTCGGATCCTACGAGCAGTACTTC. This chain links TRBV12-3 or TRBV12-4 with TRBJ2-7, with D hard to call. The CDR3 contains 15 residues. V shed 6 bases and J shed 1 base, with 16 bases lying between them.

This clonotype appeared many times. The chain combines TRBV18 with TRBJ2-2, with D hard to call. The CDR3 has 16 residues. Germline V CDR1 and CDR2: KGHSH, LQKENI. The ends were cut back, 2 bases at V and 0 bases at J, with 10 bases in the middle. The CDR3: CASSPSGFANTGELFF. In nucleotides, the CDR3 is TGTGCCAGCTCACCATCAGGTTTCGCGAACACCGGGGAGCTGTTTTTT.